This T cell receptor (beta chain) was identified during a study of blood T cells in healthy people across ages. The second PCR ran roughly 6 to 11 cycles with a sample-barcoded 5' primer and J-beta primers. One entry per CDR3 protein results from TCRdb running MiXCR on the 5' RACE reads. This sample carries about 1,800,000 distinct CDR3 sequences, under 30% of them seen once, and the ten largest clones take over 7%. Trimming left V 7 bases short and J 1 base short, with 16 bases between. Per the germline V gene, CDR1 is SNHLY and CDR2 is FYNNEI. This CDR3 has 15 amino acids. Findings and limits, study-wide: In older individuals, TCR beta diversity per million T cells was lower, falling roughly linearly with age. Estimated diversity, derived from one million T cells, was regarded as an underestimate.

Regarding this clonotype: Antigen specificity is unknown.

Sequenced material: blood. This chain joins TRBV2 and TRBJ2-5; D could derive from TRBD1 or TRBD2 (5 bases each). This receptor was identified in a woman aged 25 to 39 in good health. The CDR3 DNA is TGTGCCAGCACCCATGAAAAGGGACGCCAAGAGACCCAGTACTTC. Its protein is CASTHEKGRQETQYF.